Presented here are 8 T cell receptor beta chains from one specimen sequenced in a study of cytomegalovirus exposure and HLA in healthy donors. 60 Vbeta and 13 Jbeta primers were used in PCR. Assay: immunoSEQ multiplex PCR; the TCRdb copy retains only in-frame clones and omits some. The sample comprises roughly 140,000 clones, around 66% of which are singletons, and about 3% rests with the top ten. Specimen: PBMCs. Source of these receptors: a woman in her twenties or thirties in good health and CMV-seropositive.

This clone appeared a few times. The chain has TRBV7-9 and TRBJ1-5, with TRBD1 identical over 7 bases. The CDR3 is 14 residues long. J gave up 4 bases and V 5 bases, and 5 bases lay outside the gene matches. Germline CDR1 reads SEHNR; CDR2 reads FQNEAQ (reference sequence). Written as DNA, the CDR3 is TGTGCCAGCAGCCCCACACAGGGGAATCAGCCCCAGCATTTT. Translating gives CASSPTQGNQPQHF.

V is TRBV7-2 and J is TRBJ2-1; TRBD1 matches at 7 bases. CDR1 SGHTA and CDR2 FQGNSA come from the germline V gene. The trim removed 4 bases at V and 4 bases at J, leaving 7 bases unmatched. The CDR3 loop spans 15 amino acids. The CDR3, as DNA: TGTGCCAGCAGCTCGGACAGGATGGGGTACAATGAGCAGTTCTTC. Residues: CASSSDRMGYNEQFF. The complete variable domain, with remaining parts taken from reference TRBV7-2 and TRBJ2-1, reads GAGVSQSPSNKVTEKGKDVELRCDPISGHTALYWYRQSLGQGLEFLIYFQGNSAPDKSGLPSDRFSAERTGGSVSTLTIQRTQQEDSAVYLCASSSDRMGYNEQFFGPGTRLTVL.

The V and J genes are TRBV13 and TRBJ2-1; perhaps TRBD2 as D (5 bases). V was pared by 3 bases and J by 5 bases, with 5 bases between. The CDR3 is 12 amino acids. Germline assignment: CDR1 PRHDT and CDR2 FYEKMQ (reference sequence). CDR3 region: CASSFGDNEQFF. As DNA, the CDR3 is TGTGCCAGCAGCTTCGGGGACAATGAGCAGTTCTTC.

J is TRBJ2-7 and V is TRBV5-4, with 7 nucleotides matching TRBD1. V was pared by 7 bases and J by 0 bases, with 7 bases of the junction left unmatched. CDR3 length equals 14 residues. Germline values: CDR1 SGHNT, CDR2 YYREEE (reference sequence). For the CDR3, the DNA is TGTGCCAGCCGGTTGGACAGGATCTCCTACGAGCAGTACTTC. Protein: CASRLDRISYEQYF.

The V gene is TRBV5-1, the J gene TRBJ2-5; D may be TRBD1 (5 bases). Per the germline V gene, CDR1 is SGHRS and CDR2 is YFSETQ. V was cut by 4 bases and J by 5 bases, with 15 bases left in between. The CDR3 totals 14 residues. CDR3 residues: CASSPLSGIETQYF. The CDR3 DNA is TGCGCCAGCAGCCCGCTGTCAGGGATCGAGACCCAGTACTTC.

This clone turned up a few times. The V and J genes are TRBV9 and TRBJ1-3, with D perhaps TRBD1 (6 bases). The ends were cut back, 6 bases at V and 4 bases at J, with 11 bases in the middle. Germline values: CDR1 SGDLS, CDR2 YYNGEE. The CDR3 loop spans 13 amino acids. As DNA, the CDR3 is TGTGCCAGCAAGGGGACATCCGGAAACACCATATATTTT. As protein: CASKGTSGNTIYF.

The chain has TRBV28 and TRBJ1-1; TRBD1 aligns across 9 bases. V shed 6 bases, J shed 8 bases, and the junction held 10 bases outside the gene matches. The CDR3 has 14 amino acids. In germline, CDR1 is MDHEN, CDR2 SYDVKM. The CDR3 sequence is CASRGQGRGPEAFF. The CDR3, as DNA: TGTGCCAGCAGGGGACAGGGAAGGGGACCCGAAGCTTTCTTT. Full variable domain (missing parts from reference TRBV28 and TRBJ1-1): DVKVTQSSRYLVKRTGEKVFLECVQDMDHENMFWYRQDPGLGLRLIYFSYDVKMKEKGDIPEGYSVSREKKERFSLILESASTNQTSMYLCASRGQGRGPEAFFGQGTRLTVV.

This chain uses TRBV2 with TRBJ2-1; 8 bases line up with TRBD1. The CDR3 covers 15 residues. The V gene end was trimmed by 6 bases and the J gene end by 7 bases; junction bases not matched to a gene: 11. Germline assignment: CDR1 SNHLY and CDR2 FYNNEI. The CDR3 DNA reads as TGTGCCAGCAGCCCGGAGACAGGGGCCGGGAATGAGCAGTTCTTC. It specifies CASSPETGAGNEQFF.